This TCR beta chain was recovered during a study of vaccination and CD4 T cells after COVID-19. Study as a whole: In culture, cells were exposed to overlapping spike peptides from SARS-CoV-2, HCoV-NL63, HCoV-OC43 and HCoV-229E.

Time point in this sample: late sampling 161 to 241 days after vaccination in three convalescent patients. Treatment reported: roughly 10-day PBMC culture with coronavirus spike peptide pools or control peptides (ViraFEST assay). This clonotype was detected only a few times. The target antigen is unknown. Sequence data for DNA of cultured CD4+ T cells were generated by the Oncomine TCR Beta short-read assay. TCRdb analysed the PCR reads with MiXCR anew, one entry per CDR3 protein. The sample has about 26,000 distinct CDR3 sequences; 41% are singletons. The clonotype originates from a human donor who had recovered from COVID-19. The sequencing used CD4+ T cells from blood, cultured in vitro, collected about 7 months after SARS-CoV-2 vaccination.

Written as DNA, the CDR3 is TGCAGCATACAGGGGTTTAGCAATCAGCCCCAGCATTTT. Protein product: CSIQGFSNQPQHF. The gene calls are TRBV20-1 and TRBJ1-5, with TRBD1 identical over 7 bases. Per the germline V gene, CDR1 is DFQATT and CDR2 is SNEGSKA (reference sequence). This CDR3 has 13 residues.